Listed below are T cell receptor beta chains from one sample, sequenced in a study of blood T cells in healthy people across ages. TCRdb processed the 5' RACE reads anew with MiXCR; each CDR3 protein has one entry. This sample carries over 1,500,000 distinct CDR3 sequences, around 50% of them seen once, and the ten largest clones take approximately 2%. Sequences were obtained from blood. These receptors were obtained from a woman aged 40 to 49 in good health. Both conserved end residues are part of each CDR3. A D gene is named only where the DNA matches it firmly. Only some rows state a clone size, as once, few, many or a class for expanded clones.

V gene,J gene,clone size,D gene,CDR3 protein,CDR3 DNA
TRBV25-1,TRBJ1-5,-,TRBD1,CASSGPTGGLGQPQHF,TGTGCCAGCAGTGGACCGACAGGGGGCCTCGGGCAGCCCCAGCATTTT
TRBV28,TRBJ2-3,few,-,CASSSPSPEGTQYF,TGTGCCAGCAGCTCACCCTCTCCAGAGGGTACGCAGTATTTT
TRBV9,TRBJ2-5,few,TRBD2,CASSVGLAGGPQETQYF,TGTGCCAGCAGCGTTGGGCTAGCGGGGGGCCCCCAAGAGACCCAGTACTTC
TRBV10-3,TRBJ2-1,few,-,CAIRPDTSYNEQFF,TGTGCCATCAGACCGGACACCTCCTACAATGAGCAGTTCTTC
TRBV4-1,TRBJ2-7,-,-,CASSQEWELRSYEQYF,TGCGCCAGCAGCCAAGAATGGGAACTGCGCTCCTACGAGCAGTACTTC
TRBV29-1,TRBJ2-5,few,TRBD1,CSADGDRVSETQYF,TGCAGCGCTGATGGGGACAGGGTCAGCGAGACCCAGTACTTC
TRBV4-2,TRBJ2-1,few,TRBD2,CASSLFLAGGPDEQFF,TGTGCCAGCAGCCTATTTCTAGCGGGGGGGCCTGATGAGCAGTTCTTC
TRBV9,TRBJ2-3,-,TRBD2,CASSARAGGLADTQYF,TGTGCCAGCAGCGCTAGAGCGGGGGGGCTGGCAGATACGCAGTATTTT
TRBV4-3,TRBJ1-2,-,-,CASSQDLPVGGGYTF,TGCGCCAGCAGCCAAGACCTGCCGGTTGGGGGTGGCTACACCTTC
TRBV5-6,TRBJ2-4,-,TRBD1,CASSLPPWDRTPHKNIQYF,TGTGCCAGCAGCTTACCTCCGTGGGACAGGACGCCTCACAAAAACATTCAGTACTTC
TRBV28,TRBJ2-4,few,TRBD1,CASSSITGELAKNIQYF,TGTGCCAGCAGTTCCATTACAGGGGAACTAGCCAAAAACATTCAGTACTTC
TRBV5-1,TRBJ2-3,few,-,CASSPPRGPSTDTQYF,TGCGCCAGCAGCCCGCCCCGGGGCCCAAGCACAGATACGCAGTATTTT
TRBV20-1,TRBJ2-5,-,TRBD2,CSARPPGLAGQRETQYF,TGCAGTGCTAGGCCACCTGGACTAGCAGGCCAAAGGGAGACCCAGTACTTC
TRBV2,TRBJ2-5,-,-,CASSEGMGWTQYF,TGTGCCAGCAGTGAAGGGATGGGTTGGACCCAGTACTTC
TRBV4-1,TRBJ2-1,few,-,CASSQEGVANNEQFF,TGCGCCAGCAGCCAAGAGGGAGTAGCAAACAATGAGCAGTTCTTC
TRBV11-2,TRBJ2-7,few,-,CASSLGHGTPYEQYF,TGTGCCAGCAGCTTAGGCCACGGAACCCCCTACGAGCAGTACTTC
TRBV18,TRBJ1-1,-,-,CASSPPTMVDTEAFF,TGTGCCAGCTCACCACCGACTATGGTTGACACTGAAGCTTTCTTT
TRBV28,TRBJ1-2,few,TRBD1,CASSPDRGLKGYTF,TGTGCCAGCAGCCCTGACAGGGGGCTAAAGGGCTACACCTTC
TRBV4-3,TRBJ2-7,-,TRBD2,CASGPLAGGPHEQYF,TGCGCCAGCGGCCCACTAGCGGGGGGGCCCCACGAGCAGTACTTC
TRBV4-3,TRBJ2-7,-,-,CASNQRFGSYNEQYF,TGCGCCAGCAACCAAAGATTCGGGTCCTACAATGAGCAGTACTTC
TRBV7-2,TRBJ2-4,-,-,CASSRDGGKRNIQYF,TGTGCCAGCAGCCGCGATGGAGGGAAACGAAACATTCAGTACTTC
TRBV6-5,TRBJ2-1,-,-,CASSDLRRGSYNEQFF,TGTGCCAGCAGCGACCTCCGGAGGGGCTCCTACAATGAGCAGTTCTTC
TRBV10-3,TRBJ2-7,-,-,CAISDLGQKAYEQYF,TGTGCCATCAGTGACTTAGGGCAGAAGGCCTACGAGCAGTACTTC
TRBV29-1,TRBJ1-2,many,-,CSVEGTTNYGYTF,TGCAGCGTTGAAGGGACGACAAACTATGGCTACACCTTC
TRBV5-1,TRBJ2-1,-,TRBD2,CASSGMGTSGGAVEQFF,TGCGCCAGCAGCGGGATGGGGACTAGCGGGGGGGCCGTTGAGCAGTTCTTC
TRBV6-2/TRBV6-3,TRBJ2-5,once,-,CASSSSGPRREQYF,TGTGCCAGCAGTTCCTCCGGGCCCCGTAGGGAGCAGTACTTC
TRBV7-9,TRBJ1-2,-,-,CASGRRGSHYGYTF,TGTGCCAGCGGCCGGAGGGGGTCCCACTATGGCTACACCTTC
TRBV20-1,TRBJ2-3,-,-,CSARRARPQYF,TGCAGTGCTCGCCGAGCTCGTCCGCAGTATTTT
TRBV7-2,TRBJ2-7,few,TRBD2,CASSFPPGLADEQYF,TGTGCCAGCAGCTTCCCACCGGGACTAGCGGACGAGCAGTACTTC
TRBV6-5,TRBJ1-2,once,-,CASKRGLMGGGGYTF,TGTGCCAGCAAGAGGGGACTAATGGGGGGCGGTGGCTACACCTTC
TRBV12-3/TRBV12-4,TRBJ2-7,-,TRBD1,CASSGIGTGSYEQYF,TGTGCCAGCAGTGGAATCGGGACAGGATCCTACGAGCAGTACTTC
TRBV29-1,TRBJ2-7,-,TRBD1,CSVDRTGGGEQYF,TGCAGCGTTGACAGGACAGGGGGAGGCGAGCAGTACTTC
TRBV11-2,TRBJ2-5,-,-,CASSPSRGTQETQYF,TGTGCCAGCAGCCCGTCCCGGGGGACCCAAGAGACCCAGTACTTC
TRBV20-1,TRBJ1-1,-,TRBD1,CSASRGREPPEGLTEAFF,TGCAGTGCTAGCAGGGGGCGCGAGCCGCCCGAGGGTCTCACTGAAGCTTTCTTT
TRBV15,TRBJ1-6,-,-,CATSRDLNSPLHF,TGTGCCACCAGCAGGGACCTAAATTCACCCCTCCACTTT
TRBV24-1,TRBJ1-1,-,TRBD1,CATSKAGTVNTEAFF,TGTGCCACCAGCAAGGCCGGGACAGTAAACACTGAAGCTTTCTTT
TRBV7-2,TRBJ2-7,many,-,CASSAGRHSYEQYF,TGTGCCAGCAGCGCGGGACGTCACTCCTACGAGCAGTACTTC
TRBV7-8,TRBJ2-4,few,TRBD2,CASSPPLPSGGNIQYF,TGTGCCAGCAGCCCCCCCTTGCCCAGCGGGGGAAACATTCAGTACTTC
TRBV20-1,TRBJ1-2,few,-,CSARAGDWANYGYTF,TGCAGTGCTAGAGCTGGGGACTGGGCTAACTATGGCTACACCTTC
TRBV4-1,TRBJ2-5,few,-,CASSQDGGRPWYF,TGCGCCAGCAGCCAAGATGGCGGCCGCCCATGGTACTTC
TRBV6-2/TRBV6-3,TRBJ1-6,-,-,CASRDGQNSPLHF,TGTGCCAGCAGGGACGGACAGAATTCACCCCTCCACTTT
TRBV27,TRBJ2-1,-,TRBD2,CASSLSAQGLAGRGSYNEQFF,TGTGCCAGCAGTTTATCGGCGCAGGGACTAGCGGGGCGCGGCTCCTACAATGAGCAGTTCTTC
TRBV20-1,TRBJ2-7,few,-,CSASPGTESYEQYF,TGCAGTGCTAGCCCCGGGACGGAATCCTACGAGCAGTACTTC
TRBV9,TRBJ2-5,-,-,CASTSGILVEETQYF,TGTGCCAGCACGTCCGGGATTTTGGTAGAAGAGACCCAGTACTTC
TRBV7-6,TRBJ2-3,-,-,CASSLDPREYSTDTQYF,TGTGCCAGCAGCTTAGATCCTAGAGAATATAGCACAGATACGCAGTATTTT
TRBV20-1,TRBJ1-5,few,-,CSARDAISNQPQHF,TGCAGTGCTAGAGACGCTATTAGCAATCAGCCCCAGCATTTT
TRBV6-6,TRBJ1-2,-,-,CASSSWGGGYTF,TGTGCCAGCTCCTCTTGGGGGGGTGGCTACACCTTC
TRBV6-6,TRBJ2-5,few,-,CASSRTDLETQYF,TGTGCCAGCAGTCGGACGGACTTGGAGACCCAGTACTTC
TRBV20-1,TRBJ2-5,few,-,CSGSGDTQETQYF,TGCAGTGGAAGCGGGGACACTCAAGAGACCCAGTACTTC
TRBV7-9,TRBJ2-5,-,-,CASSSPRAQETQYF,TGTGCCAGCAGCTCCCCCCGAGCTCAAGAGACCCAGTACTTC
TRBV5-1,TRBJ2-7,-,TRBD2,CASSLRSSGQFLYEQYF,TGCGCCAGCAGCTTGAGGTCTAGCGGACAATTCCTCTACGAGCAGTACTTC
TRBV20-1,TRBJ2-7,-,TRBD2,CSARDFLILGGSYEQYF,TGCAGTGCTAGAGATTTTTTAATTCTCGGGGGGAGCTACGAGCAGTACTTC
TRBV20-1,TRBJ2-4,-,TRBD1,CSAQSGTGTNIQYF,TGCAGTGCTCAATCCGGGACAGGGACTAACATTCAGTACTTC
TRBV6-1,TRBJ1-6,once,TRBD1,CASSEILQGGSSPLHF,TGTGCCAGCAGTGAAATCTTACAGGGGGGTAGCTCACCCCTCCACTTT
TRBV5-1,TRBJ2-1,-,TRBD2,CASSFPGTSGGQNEQFF,TGCGCCAGCAGCTTTCCCGGGACTAGCGGGGGGCAAAATGAGCAGTTCTTC
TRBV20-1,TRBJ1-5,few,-,CSARPTGRGRDQPQHF,TGCAGTGCTAGACCCACGGGCAGGGGAAGAGATCAGCCCCAGCATTTT
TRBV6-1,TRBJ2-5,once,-,CASSPTHGETQYF,TGTGCCAGCAGCCCCACCCACGGGGAGACCCAGTACTTC
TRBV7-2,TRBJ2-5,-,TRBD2,CASSFNPGLAGATQYF,TGTGCCAGCAGCTTTAACCCGGGACTAGCGGGGGCGACCCAGTACTTC
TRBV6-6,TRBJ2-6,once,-,CASSGTDGGANVLTF,TGTGCCAGCAGCGGCACCGACGGTGGGGCCAACGTCCTGACTTTC